The T cell receptor (beta chain) described here comes from a study of early T cells in non-severe SARS-CoV-2 infection. Attached unique molecular identifiers marked individual cDNA molecules. TCRdb recomputed calls from the 5' RACE reads with MiXCR, one row per CDR3 protein. The sample lists about 64,000 distinct CDR3 sequences; over 4.5% were seen once. The CDR3 totals 17 residues. CDR1 and CDR2 (germline): DFQATT, SNEGSKA (reference sequence). V lost 4 bases to trimming and J lost 4 bases, with 22 bases between them. This clonotype was seen at least ten times. The J gene is TRBJ2-2, the V gene TRBV20-1; D might be TRBD1 (5 bases). The sequence was obtained from an adult who was a healthcare worker with PCR-confirmed SARS-CoV-2 infection or an uninfected control (not recorded which). Material: whole blood. Written as DNA, the CDR3 is TGCAGTGCTAACCATCGCTCCCAGGGTCGCGGCACCGGGGAGCTGTTTTTT. Protein: CSANHRSQGRGTGELFF.